A single sample is the source of the 10 T cell receptor beta chains below, sequenced in a study of blood T cell repertoires in COVID-19. The method was immunoSEQ multiplex PCR; TCRdb's version includes in-frame clones alone and lacks a portion of them. The sample comprises about 280,000 clones, roughly 90% of which are singletons, and 11% rests with the top ten. Sequencing was performed on peripheral blood. Receptors originate from a woman in her twenties or thirties with COVID-19, enrolled during active disease.

The J gene is TRBJ1-1, the V gene TRBV5-4, with D possibly being TRBD1 (6 bases). The CDR3 has 16 residues. CDR1 and CDR2 (germline): SGHNT, YYREEE (reference sequence). V lost 4 bases to trimming and J lost 1 base, with 17 bases between them. The DNA for the CDR3 is TGTGCCAGCAGCCTTGGAGGGGGGGCAAGGAACACTGAAGCTTTCTTT. Encoded protein: CASSLGGGARNTEAFF.

The chain links TRBV7-9 to TRBJ1-5, with unresolved D. The length of the CDR3 is 15 residues. Germline V lookup: CDR1 SEHNR, CDR2 FQNEAQ (reference sequence). V was cut by 1 base and J by 2 bases, with 9 bases left in between. The CDR3 sequence: CASSLGGKGNQPQHF. CDR3 DNA: TGTGCCAGCAGCTTAGGAGGGAAGGGCAATCAGCCCCAGCATTTT.

The gene calls are TRBV25-1 and TRBJ2-7; possibly TRBD1 for D (5 bases). The germline V gene encodes CDR1 MGHDK and CDR2 SYGVNS. The CDR3 spans 12 residues. V was trimmed by 6 bases and J by 0 bases, leaving 6 bases between them. The CDR3 sequence: CASRDISYEQYF. CDR3 in DNA: TGTGCCAGCAGGGACATCTCCTACGAGCAGTACTTC.

This clone has only one observation. V gene TRBV19 combines with J gene TRBJ1-2; 9 positions match TRBD1. J was trimmed by 7 bases and V by 6 bases; bases with no gene match: 3. This CDR3 has 12 amino acids. Germline V gene data show CDR1 as LNHDA and CDR2 as SQIVND (reference sequence). The CDR3 loop is CASSTGGGGYTF. In DNA, the CDR3 is TGTGCCAGTAGCACAGGGGGCGGTGGCTACACCTTC.

The CDR3 reads CASSSSGGSYNEQFF. The CDR3 nucleotides are TGTGCCAGCAGTTCTAGCGGGGGCTCCTACAATGAGCAGTTCTTC. V is TRBV7-8 and J is TRBJ2-1; 10 nucleotides match TRBD2. The trim removed 6 bases at V and 0 bases at J, leaving 2 bases unmatched. Germline V gives CDR1 SGHVS, CDR2 FQNEAQ. There are 15 residues in the CDR3.

This clone came up a few times. The chain combines TRBV2 with TRBJ2-5; 10 bases are shared with TRBD2. Germline V gene sequence: CDR1 SNHLY, CDR2 FYNNEI. The length of the CDR3 is 16 residues. With 2 bases clipped from V and 8 bases from J, the junction kept 11 bases outside the gene matches. The CDR3 sequence is CASSERVAGGKRTQYF. The CDR3 region has the DNA TGTGCCAGCAGTGAAAGGGTAGCGGGGGGTAAGAGAACCCAGTACTTC.

The rearrangement links TRBV24-1 to TRBJ2-2; D possibly corresponds to TRBD1 (5 bases). The CDR3 contains 15 residues. With 3 bases removed from V and 5 bases from J, the gap between germline ends came to 12 bases. Germline assignment: CDR1 KGHDR and CDR2 SFDVKD. The CDR3: CATSDARQRTGELFF. The CDR3 DNA reads TGTGCCACCAGTGATGCCCGACAGAGAACCGGGGAGCTGTTTTTT.

V usage is TRBV6-2 or TRBV6-3 and J usage is TRBJ1-5; D not resolved. CDR1 is MNHEY, CDR2 SVGEGT, per germline. Trimming shortened V by 3 bases and J by 6 bases, and 12 bases separated the two germline ends. The CDR3 sequence is 14 residues long. CDR3 amino acids: CASSYTLQSQPQHF. The DNA of the CDR3 is TGTGCCAGCAGTTATACCCTCCAGTCTCAGCCCCAGCATTTT.

On this clone: The same CDR3 can be traced to other DNA sequences in this sample. The rearrangement uses TRBV5-1 and TRBJ2-3, with D uncertain. This CDR3 is built from 14 residues. Trimming stripped 0 bases from V and 0 bases from J, with 5 bases between. Germline assignment: CDR1 SGHRS and CDR2 YFSETQ. CDR3 sequence reads: CASSLGTSTDTQYF. The CDR3 coding sequence is TGCGCCAGCAGCTTGGGCACAAGCACAGATACGCAGTATTTT.

This clone was found a few times. The V and J genes are TRBV12-3 or TRBV12-4 and TRBJ1-6; weak D call: TRBD1 (5 bases). With 8 bases removed from V and 11 bases from J, the gap between germline ends came to 13 bases. The CDR3 covers 12 residues. The CDR3 spells CASGYGGTPLHF. DNA for the CDR3: TGTGCCAGCGGGTACGGGGGTACACCCCTCCACTTT.